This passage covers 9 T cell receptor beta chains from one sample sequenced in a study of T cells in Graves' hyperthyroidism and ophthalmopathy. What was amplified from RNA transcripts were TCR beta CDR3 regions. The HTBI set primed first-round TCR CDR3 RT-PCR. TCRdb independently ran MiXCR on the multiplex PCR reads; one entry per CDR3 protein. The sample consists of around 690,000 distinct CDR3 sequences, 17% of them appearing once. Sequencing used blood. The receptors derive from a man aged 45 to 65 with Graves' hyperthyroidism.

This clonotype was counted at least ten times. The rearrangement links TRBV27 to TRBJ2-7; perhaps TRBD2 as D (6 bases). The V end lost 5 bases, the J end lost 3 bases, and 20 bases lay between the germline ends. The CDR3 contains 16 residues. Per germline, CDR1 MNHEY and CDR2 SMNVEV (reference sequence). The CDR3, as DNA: TGTGCCAGCAGTCCGCTGGAGGGAGTGCTTAGCTACGAGCAGTACTTC. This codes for CASSPLEGVLSYEQYF.

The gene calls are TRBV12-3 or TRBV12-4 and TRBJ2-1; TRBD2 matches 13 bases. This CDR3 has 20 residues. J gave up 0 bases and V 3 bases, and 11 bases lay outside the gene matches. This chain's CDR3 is CASSFDSLLAGGSSYNEQFF. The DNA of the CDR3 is TGTGCCAGCAGTTTTGATAGTTTACTAGCGGGAGGGAGCTCCTACAATGAGCAGTTCTTC.

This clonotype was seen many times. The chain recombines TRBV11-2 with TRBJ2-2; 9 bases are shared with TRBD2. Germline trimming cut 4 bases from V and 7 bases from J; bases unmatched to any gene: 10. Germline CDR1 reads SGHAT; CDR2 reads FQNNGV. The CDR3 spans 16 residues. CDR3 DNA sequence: TGTGCCAGCAGCTCTAGCGGGAATCTTTGGGACGGGGAGCTGTTTTTT. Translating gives CASSSSGNLWDGELFF.

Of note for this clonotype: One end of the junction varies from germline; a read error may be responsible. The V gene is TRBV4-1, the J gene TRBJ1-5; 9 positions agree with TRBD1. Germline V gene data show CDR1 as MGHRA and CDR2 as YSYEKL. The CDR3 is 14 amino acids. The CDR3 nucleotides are TGCGCCTGCAGCCAGGTACAGGGGGCTCAGCCCCAGCATTTT. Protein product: CACSQVQGAQPQHF.

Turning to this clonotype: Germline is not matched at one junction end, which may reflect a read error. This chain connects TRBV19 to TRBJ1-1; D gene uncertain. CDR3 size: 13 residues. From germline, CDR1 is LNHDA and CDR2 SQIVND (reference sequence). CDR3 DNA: TGTGCCAGTAGGATAGACGGGAACACTGAAGCTTTCTTT. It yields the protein CASRIDGNTEAFF. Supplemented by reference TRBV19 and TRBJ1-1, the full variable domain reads DGGITQSPKYLFRKEGQNVTLSCEQNLNHDAMYWYRQDPGQGLRLIYYSQIVNDFQKGDIAEGYSVSREKKESFPLTVTSAQKNPTAFYLCASRIDGNTEAFFGQGTRLTVV.

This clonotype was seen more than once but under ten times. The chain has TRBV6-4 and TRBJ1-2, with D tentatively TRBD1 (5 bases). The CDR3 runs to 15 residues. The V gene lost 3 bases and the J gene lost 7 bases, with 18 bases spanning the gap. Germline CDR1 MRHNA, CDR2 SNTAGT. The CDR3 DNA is TGTGCCAGCAGTGAGTTTCCCAGGGCGGCAGCTGGCTACACCTTC. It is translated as CASSEFPRAAAGYTF.

This CDR3 is CASSRTGGMNTGELFF. Written as DNA, the CDR3 is TGCGCCAGCAGCCGGACGGGGGGGATGAACACCGGGGAGCTGTTTTTT. The rearrangement uses TRBV4-1 and TRBJ2-2, with TRBD2 identical over 8 bases. After removal of 4 bases from V and 1 base from J, the junction contained 5 bases not matched to a gene. Germline V gene sequence: CDR1 MGHRA, CDR2 YSYEKL. The CDR3 has 16 residues.

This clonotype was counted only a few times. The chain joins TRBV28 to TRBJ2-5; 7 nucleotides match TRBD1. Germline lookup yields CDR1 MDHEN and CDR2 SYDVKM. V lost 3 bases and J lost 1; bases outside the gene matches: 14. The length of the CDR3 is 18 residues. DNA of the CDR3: TGTGCCAGCAGTTTCCTCAACAGGGGCGCCGCACCCCAAGAGACCCAGTACTTC. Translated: CASSFLNRGAAPQETQYF. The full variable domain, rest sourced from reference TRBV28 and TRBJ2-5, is DVKVTQSSRYLVKRTGEKVFLECVQDMDHENMFWYRQDPGLGLRLIYFSYDVKMKEKGDIPEGYSVSREKKERFSLILESASTNQTSMYLCASSFLNRGAAPQETQYFGPGTRLLVL.

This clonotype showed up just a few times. CDR3 residues: CSARGPYGSYEQYF. The DNA of the CDR3 is TGCAGTGCTAGAGGTCCGTACGGGTCCTACGAGCAGTACTTC. The chain is built from TRBV20-1 and TRBJ2-7; no reliable D call. The V gene lost 1 base and the J gene lost 1 base, with 11 bases spanning the gap. CDR1 DFQATT and CDR2 SNEGSKA come from the germline V gene (reference sequence). CDR3 length: 14 residues.